Sequencing of this T cell receptor (beta chain) was carried out in a study of breast tumors, draining lymph nodes, adjacent tissues. There are many counts of this clonotype. Its antigen is unidentified. The CDR3 runs 16 residues. The V gene's germline CDR1 is SGHNT and CDR2 YENEEA. J was trimmed by 0 bases and V by 0 bases; bases with no gene match: 4. Study-wide results and limits: Tumor and nontumor repertoires were significantly more similar in luminal-like than in basal-like breast cancer. Tumor TCR diversity was below lymph nodes but above nontumor tissue.

The lymph nodes were axillary draining lymph nodes from breast cancer patients. MiXCR, run by TCRdb on the multiplex PCR reads, gives a single entry per CDR3 protein. The sample lists 200,000 to 300,000 distinct CDR3 sequences, about 30% occurring once. The material sequenced was axillary lymph node tissue. This rearrangement joins TRBV11-3 to TRBJ2-7; 8 nucleotides align to TRBD2. The source of this sequence is a female donor with breast cancer. Some clones in this sample may be carry-over from other donors' samples. CDR3: CASSLDSGSFSYEQYF. The CDR3 DNA reads as TGTGCCAGCAGCTTAGACAGCGGGAGTTTCTCCTACGAGCAGTACTTC.